A single T cell receptor (beta chain) is shown here with its context. Its antigen is currently not known. No much larger clone is present one base from it, and per-base qualities are unavailable. This sample was included in a study of blood T cell repertoires in COVID-19 (dated by TCRdb to about 2020). A note on the overall study: The collaborator samples originated in the United States, Italy and Spain and spanned the acute and convalescent phases of COVID-19. The prospective study material was composed of cDNA or gDNA derived from T cells, B-cell-depleted T cells, or PBMCs. Deeply sampled blood TCRbeta repertoires from subjects exposed to, actively infected with, or recovered from COVID-19 were included in the dataset. A freely available public database, intended as a resource for researchers studying the immune response to SARS-CoV-2, is where the repertoires were released. Samples were obtained from the ongoing ImmuneRACE study (first 160 participants) and from roughly 1,300 subjects provided by 6 global collaborators. A de-identified subject ID, COVID-19 status, age in years and sex were almost always included in the sample metadata. HLA class I and class II types, where available, came from metadata supplied by the sample provider rather than from assay-based typing. Broad study findings and their caveats: Clinical and demographic metadata were provided uncurated, with the amount varying by source and participant.

From cysteine to phenylalanine, the CDR3 is 15 amino acids long. Only CDR3 DNA is held: 45 bases, read in frame from base 1. In the germline V gene, CDR1 corresponds to SGHDT and CDR2 to YYEEEE. Here V drops 5 bases and J drops 1 base, and the junction holds 6 bases not matched to any gene. Each collaborating institution followed its own protocols to collect whole blood in K2EDTA tubes. For TCRbeta analysis, collaborators shipped samples as frozen whole blood, isolated PBMCs, or DNA extracted from either of those sample types. The immunoSEQ Assay, a bias-controlled multiplex PCR, was used to amplify TCRbeta CDR3 regions from genomic DNA. Turning to the authors' computational methods: Within the assay, amplification of reference gene primers was used to estimate how many nucleated cells each sample contained. Sequence reads were collapsed and filtered to measure the absolute abundance of every unique TCRbeta CDR3 rearrangement. Productive Simpson clonality was computed per sample as the square root of Simpson's diversity index over productive rearrangements. TCRdb re-hosts the immuneACCESS table, in-frame sequences only. Its copies lack some clones; in the studies checked, an unresolved V gene accounts for under half of them, and the cause for the rest is not known. V and J calls and clone size follow that table, whereas D and trimming were derived from the DNA. This sample is represented by about 200,000 clones; roughly 91% of them were singletons. Approximately 4.5% of the sample lies in the top ten.

Sequenced: peripheral blood. Here the chain combines TRBV5-6 and TRBJ2-1, with TRBD1 identical over 7 junction bases. This TCR was recovered from a human donor in a cohort sampled during active COVID-19. The nucleotide sequence reads as follows: TGTGCCAGCAGTTCCGGGACAGCTTCCTACAATGAGCAGTTCTTC. It is translated as CASSSGTASYNEQFF. Outside the CDR3, residues come from the reference TRBV5-6 and TRBJ2-1 proteins, so the full variable domain is: DAGVTQSPTHLIKTRGQQVTLRCSPKSGHDTVSWYQQALGQGPQFIFQYYEEEERQRGNFPDRFSGHQFPNYSSELNVNALLLGDSALYLCASSSGTASYNEQFFGPGTRLTVL.